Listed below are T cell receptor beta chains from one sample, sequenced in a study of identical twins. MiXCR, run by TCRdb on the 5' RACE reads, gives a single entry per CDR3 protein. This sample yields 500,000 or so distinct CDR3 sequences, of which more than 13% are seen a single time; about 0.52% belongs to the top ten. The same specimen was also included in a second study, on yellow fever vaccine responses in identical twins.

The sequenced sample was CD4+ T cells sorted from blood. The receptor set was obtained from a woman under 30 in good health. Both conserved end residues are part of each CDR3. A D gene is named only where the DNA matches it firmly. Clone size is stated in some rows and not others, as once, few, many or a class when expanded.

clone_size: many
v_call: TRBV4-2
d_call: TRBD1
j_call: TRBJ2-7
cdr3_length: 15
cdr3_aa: CASSQDTGASYEQYF
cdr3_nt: TGTGCCAGCAGCCAAGATACAGGGGCATCCTACGAGCAGTACTTC

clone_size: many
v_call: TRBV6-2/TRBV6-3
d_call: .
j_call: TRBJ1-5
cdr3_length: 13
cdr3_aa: CASSPLVDQPQHF
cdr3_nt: TGTGCCAGCAGTCCATTGGTGGATCAGCCCCAGCATTTT

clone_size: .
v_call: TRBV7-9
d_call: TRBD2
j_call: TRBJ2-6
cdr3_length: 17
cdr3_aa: CASSSYGGSSGANVLTF
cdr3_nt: TGTGCCAGCAGTTCTTATGGCGGGAGCTCTGGGGCCAACGTCCTGACTTTC

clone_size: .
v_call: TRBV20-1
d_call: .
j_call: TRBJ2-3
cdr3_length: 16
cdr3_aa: CSASRRDPTTFHTQYF
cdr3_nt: TGCAGTGCTAGTCGGCGGGATCCTACTACCTTTCATACGCAGTATTTT

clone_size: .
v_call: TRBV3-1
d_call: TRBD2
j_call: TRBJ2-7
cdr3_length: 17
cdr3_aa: CASSRTSGGAVGYEQYF
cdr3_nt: TGTGCCAGCAGCCGGACTAGCGGGGGGGCCGTTGGTTACGAGCAGTACTTC

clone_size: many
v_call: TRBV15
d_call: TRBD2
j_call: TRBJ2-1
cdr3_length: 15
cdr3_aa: CATSRGGVGRNEQFF
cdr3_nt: TGTGCCACCAGCAGGGGGGGGGTAGGGCGAAATGAGCAGTTCTTC

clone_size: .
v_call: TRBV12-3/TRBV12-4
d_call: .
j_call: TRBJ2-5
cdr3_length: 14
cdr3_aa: CASSLRRKKETQYF
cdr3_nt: TGTGCCAGCAGTTTAAGGCGGAAAAAAGAGACCCAGTACTTC

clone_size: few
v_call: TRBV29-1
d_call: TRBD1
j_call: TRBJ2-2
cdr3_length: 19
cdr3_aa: CSVVVRTGKDHANTGELFF
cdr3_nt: TGCAGCGTTGTCGTAAGGACAGGGAAGGATCACGCGAACACCGGGGAGCTGTTTTTT

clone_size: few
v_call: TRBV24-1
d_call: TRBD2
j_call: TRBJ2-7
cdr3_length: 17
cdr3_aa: CATSEPLLAGADYEQYF
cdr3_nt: TGTGCCACCAGTGAACCCCTATTAGCGGGGGCTGACTACGAGCAGTACTTC

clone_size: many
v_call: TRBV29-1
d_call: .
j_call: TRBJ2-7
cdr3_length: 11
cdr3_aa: CSVAQGYEQYF
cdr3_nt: TGCAGCGTTGCCCAGGGCTACGAGCAGTACTTC

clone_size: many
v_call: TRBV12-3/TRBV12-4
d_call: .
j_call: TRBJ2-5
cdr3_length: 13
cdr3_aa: CASSRGPEETQYF
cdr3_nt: TGTGCCAGCAGCAGGGGCCCGGAAGAGACCCAGTACTTC

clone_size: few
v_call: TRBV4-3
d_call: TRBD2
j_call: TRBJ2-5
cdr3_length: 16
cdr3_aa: CASSQGLGRAGETQYF
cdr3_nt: TGCGCCAGCAGCCAAGGGCTCGGGAGGGCCGGGGAGACCCAGTACTTC

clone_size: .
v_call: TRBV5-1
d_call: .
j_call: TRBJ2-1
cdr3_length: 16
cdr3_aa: CASSIARDTRSDEQFF
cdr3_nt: TGCGCCAGCAGCATAGCCCGGGACACCCGTAGCGATGAGCAGTTCTTC

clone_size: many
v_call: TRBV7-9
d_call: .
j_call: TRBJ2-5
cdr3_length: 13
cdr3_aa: CASSLEGGETQYF
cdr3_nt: TGTGCCAGCAGCCTCGAGGGAGGAGAGACCCAGTACTTC

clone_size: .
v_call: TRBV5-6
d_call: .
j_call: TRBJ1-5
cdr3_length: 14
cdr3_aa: CASSLADLNQPQHF
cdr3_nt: TGTGCCAGCAGCTTGGCGGATCTCAATCAGCCCCAGCATTTT

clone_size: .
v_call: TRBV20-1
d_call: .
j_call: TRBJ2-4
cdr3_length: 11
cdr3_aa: CSARLSNIQYF
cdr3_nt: TGCAGTGCTAGATTAAGTAACATTCAGTACTTC

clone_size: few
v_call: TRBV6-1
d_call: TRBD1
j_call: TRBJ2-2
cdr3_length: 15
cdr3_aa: CASSQGQQDPGELFF
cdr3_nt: TGTGCCAGCAGTCAGGGACAGCAAGACCCCGGGGAGCTGTTTTTT

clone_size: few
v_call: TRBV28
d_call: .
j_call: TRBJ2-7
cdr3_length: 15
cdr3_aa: CASSLALGASYEQYF
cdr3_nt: TGTGCCAGCAGTCTTGCCCTCGGGGCCTCCTACGAGCAGTACTTC

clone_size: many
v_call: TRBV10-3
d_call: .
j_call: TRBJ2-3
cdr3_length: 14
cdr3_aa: CAITSVGGTDTQYF
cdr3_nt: TGTGCCATCACCTCCGTGGGGGGCACAGATACGCAGTATTTT

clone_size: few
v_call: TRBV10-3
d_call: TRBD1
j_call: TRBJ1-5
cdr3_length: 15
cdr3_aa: CAISPGTENGWPQHF
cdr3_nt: TGTGCCATCTCACCGGGGACAGAGAACGGATGGCCCCAGCATTTT

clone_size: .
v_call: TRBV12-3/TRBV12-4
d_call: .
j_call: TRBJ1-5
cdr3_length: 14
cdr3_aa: CASRTGGGVQPQHF
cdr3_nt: TGTGCCAGCAGGACGGGGGGGGGCGTTCAGCCCCAGCATTTT

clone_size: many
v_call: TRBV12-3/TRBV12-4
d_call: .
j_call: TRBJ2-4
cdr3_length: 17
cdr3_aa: CASTPSTRFEAKNIQYF
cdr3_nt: TGTGCCAGCACCCCATCGACCCGGTTTGAGGCCAAAAACATTCAGTACTTC

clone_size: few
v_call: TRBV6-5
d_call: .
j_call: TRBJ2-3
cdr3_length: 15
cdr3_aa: CASSHKTSSTDTQYF
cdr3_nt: TGTGCCAGCAGTCACAAGACTTCTAGCACAGATACGCAGTATTTT

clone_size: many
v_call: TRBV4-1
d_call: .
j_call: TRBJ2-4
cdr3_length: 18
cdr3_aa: CASSQDPPGPGGENIQYF
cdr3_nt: TGCGCCAGCAGCCAAGATCCACCCGGACCCGGAGGGGAAAACATTCAGTACTTC

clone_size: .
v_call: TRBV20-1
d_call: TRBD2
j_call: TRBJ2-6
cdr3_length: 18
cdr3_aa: CSAKDITSALSGANVLTF
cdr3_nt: TGCAGTGCTAAAGATATTACTAGCGCACTCTCTGGGGCCAACGTCCTGACTTTC

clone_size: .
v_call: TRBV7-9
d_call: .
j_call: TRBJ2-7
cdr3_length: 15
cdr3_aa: CASSPPGSGQREQYF
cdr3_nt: TGTGCCAGCAGCCCCCCGGGGAGCGGACAGCGGGAGCAGTACTTC

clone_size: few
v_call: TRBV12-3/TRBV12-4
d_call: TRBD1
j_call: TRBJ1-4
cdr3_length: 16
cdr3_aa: CASSLGDRGLSEKLFF
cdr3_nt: TGTGCCAGCAGTTTAGGGGACAGGGGGCTAAGTGAAAAACTGTTTTTT

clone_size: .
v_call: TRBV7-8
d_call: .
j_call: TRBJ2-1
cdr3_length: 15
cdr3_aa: CASSYPVGAKNEQFF
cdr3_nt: TGTGCCAGCAGCTACCCCGTGGGCGCGAAAAATGAGCAGTTCTTC

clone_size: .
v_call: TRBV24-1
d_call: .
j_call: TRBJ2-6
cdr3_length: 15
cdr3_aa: CATSSGTSGANVLTF
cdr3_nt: TGTGCCACCAGTAGTGGGACCTCTGGGGCCAACGTCCTGACTTTC

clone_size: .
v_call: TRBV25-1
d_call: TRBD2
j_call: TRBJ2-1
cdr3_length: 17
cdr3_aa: CASSVTDGREGYNEQFF
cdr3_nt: TGTGCCAGCAGTGTTACCGACGGCAGGGAGGGTTACAATGAGCAGTTCTTC

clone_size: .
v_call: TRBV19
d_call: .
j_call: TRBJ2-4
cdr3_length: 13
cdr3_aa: CASSTGATNIQYF
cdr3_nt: TGTGCCAGTAGTACGGGGGCAACAAACATTCAGTACTTC

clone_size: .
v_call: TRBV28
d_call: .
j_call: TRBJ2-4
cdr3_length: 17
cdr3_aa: CASSPTGSWSVKNIQYF
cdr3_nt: TGTGCCAGCAGTCCCACAGGGAGTTGGTCGGTCAAAAACATTCAGTACTTC

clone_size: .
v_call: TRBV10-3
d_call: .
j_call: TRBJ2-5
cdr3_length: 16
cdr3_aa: CAIRPGGAGEKETQYF
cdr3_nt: TGTGCCATCAGGCCAGGGGGCGCGGGGGAAAAAGAGACCCAGTACTTC

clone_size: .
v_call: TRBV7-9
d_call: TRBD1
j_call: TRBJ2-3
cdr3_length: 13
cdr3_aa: CASGQGSTDTQYF
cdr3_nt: TGTGCCAGTGGACAGGGAAGCACAGATACGCAGTATTTT

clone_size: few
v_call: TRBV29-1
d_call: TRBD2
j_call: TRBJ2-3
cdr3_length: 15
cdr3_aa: CSVAVSGGAADTQYF
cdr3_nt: TGCAGCGTTGCGGTTAGCGGGGGGGCCGCAGATACGCAGTATTTT

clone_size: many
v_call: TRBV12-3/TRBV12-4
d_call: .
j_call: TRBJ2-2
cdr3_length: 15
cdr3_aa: CASSFRGSNTGELFF
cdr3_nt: TGTGCCAGCAGTTTTAGGGGCTCGAACACCGGGGAGCTGTTTTTT

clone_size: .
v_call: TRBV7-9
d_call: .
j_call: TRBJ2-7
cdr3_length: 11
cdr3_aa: CASSPLSEQYF
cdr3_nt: TGTGCCAGCAGCCCACTCTCCGAGCAGTACTTC

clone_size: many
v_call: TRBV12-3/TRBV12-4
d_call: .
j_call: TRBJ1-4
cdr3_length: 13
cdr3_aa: CASSLLRNEKLFF
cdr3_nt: TGTGCCAGCAGTTTACTTCGGAATGAAAAACTGTTTTTT

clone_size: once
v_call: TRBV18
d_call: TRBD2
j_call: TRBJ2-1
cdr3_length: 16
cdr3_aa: CASSQGRGGTSDEQFF
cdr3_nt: TGTGCCAGCTCACAAGGCCGGGGGGGGACCTCAGATGAGCAGTTCTTC

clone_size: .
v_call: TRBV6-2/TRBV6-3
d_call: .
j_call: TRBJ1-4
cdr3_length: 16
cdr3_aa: CASSASTPTLRGELFF
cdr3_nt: TGTGCCAGCAGTGCCTCAACTCCTACCCTACGCGGAGAACTGTTTTTT

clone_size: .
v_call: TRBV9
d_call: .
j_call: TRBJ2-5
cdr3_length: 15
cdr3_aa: CASTRGWGGTETQYF
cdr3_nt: TGTGCCAGCACCCGAGGGTGGGGCGGGACAGAGACCCAGTACTTC

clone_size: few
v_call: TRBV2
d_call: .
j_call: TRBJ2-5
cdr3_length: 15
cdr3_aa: CASSPPGGRQETQYF
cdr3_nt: TGTGCCAGCAGCCCCCCCGGCGGAAGACAAGAGACCCAGTACTTC

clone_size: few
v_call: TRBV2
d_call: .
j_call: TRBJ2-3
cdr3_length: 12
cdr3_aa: CASSIDLDTQYF
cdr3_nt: TGTGCCAGCAGTATCGACCTGGATACGCAGTATTTT

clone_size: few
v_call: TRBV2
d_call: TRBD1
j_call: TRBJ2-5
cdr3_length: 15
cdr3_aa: CASSDRTGGYETQYF
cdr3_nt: TGTGCCAGCAGTGATAGGACAGGGGGCTATGAGACCCAGTACTTC

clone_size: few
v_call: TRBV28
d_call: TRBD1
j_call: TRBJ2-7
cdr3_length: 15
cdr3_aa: CASRGQGLSSYEQYF
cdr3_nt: TGTGCCAGCAGAGGACAGGGGCTGAGCTCCTACGAGCAGTACTTC

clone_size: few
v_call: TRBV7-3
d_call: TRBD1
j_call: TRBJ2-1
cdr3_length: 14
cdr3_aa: CASSLQGAGNEQFF
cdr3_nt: TGTGCCAGCAGCTTACAGGGGGCGGGAAATGAGCAGTTCTTC

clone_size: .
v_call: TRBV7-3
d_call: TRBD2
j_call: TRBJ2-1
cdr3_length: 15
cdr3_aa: CASSLTGGGPDEQFF
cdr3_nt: TGTGCCAGCAGCTTAACCGGCGGGGGGCCCGATGAGCAGTTCTTC

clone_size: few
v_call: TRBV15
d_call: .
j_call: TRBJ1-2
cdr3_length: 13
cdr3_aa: CATSRQDNYGYTF
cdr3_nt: TGTGCCACCAGCAGGCAGGATAACTATGGCTACACCTTC

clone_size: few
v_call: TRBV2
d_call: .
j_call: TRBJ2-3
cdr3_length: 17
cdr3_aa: CASSEGFRFSGADTQYF
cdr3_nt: TGTGCCAGCAGTGAAGGGTTTAGGTTTTCGGGTGCAGATACGCAGTATTTT

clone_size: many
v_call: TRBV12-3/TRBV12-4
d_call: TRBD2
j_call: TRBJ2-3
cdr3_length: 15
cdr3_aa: CASSLSGRATDTQYF
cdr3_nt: TGTGCCAGCAGTTTATCCGGGAGGGCCACAGATACGCAGTATTTT

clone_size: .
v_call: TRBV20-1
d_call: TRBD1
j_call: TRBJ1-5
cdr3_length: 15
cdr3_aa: CSVGDRDPSNQPQHF
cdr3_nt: TGCAGTGTCGGAGACAGGGATCCCAGCAATCAGCCCCAGCATTTT

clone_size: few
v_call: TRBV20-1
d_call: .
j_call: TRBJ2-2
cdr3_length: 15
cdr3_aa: CSARDGASNTGELFF
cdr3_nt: TGCAGTGCTAGAGACGGGGCTTCGAACACCGGGGAGCTGTTTTTT

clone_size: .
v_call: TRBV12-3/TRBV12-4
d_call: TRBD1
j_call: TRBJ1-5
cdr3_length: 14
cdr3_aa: CASSVQGSHQPQHF
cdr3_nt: TGTGCCAGCAGCGTACAGGGGTCGCATCAGCCCCAGCATTTT

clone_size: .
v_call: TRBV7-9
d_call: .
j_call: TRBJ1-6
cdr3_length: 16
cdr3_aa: CASSLGDALFNSPLHF
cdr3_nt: TGTGCCAGCAGCCTGGGGGACGCTCTATTTAATTCACCCCTCCACTTT